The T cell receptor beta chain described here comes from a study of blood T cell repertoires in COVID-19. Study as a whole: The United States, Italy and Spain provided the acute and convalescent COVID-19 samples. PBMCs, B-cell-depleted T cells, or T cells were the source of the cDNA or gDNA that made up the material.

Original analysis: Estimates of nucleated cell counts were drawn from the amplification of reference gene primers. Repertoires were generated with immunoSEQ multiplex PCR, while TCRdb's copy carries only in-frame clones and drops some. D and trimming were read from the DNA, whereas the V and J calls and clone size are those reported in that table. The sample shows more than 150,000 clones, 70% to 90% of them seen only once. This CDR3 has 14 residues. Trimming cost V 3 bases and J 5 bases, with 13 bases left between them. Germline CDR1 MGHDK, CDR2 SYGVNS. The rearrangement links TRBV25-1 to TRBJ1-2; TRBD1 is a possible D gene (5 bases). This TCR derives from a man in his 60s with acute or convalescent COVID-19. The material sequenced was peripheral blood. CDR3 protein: CASSDSGEVYGYTF. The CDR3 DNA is TGTGCCAGCAGTGATTCGGGGGAGGTTTATGGCTACACCTTC.